Following are 18 T cell receptor beta chains from one sample sequenced in a study of Ad26.COV2.S vaccination and SARS-CoV-2 variants. Assay: immunoSEQ multiplex PCR; the TCRdb copy retains only in-frame clones and omits some. The data contain about 350,000 clones, about 89% of them seen just once; the ten biggest clones take up 5%. Noted treatment: some 20 received Ad26.COV2.S at low or high dose, single or two shots; a few received placebo; per-sample allocation not given. The investigators took samples on day 63 after the first vaccine or placebo injection. Sequencing was performed on peripheral blood, taken in a trial of Ad26.COV2.S vaccine versus placebo. The origin of the receptors is a person between 18 and 59 years old who received the Ad26.COV2.S COVID-19 vaccine or a placebo.

The gene calls are TRBV27 and TRBJ1-2; D remains ambiguous. Germline CDR1 MNHEY, CDR2 SMNVEV (reference sequence). The CDR3 contains 15 residues. Trimming took 5 bases from V and 5 from J, leaving 18 bases between them. This chain's CDR3 is CASSNLIGMGYGYTF. The DNA for the CDR3 is TGTGCCAGCAGTAACCTTATAGGTATGGGGTATGGCTACACCTTC.

V and J are TRBV24-1 and TRBJ2-3, with D perhaps matching TRBD2 (5 bases). The germline V and J ends were trimmed by 5 bases and 0 bases, with 11 bases remaining between them. The CDR3 spans 15 residues. CDR1 is KGHDR and CDR2 is SFDVKD in the germline V gene. The CDR3 loop reads CATSGEGGSTDTQYF. CDR3 bases: TGTGCCACCAGTGGTGAAGGCGGGAGCACAGATACGCAGTATTTT.

The chain uses TRBV5-1 and TRBJ1-1; D is unclear. The germline V gene encodes CDR1 SGHRS and CDR2 YFSETQ. V lost 0 bases to trimming and J lost 0 bases, with 9 bases between them. The CDR3 loop spans 15 amino acids. CDR3 residues: CASSLVGGMNTEAFF. Here the CDR3 DNA reads TGCGCCAGCAGCTTGGTGGGAGGAATGAACACTGAAGCTTTCTTT.

The chain couples TRBV3-1 (or the pseudogene TRBV3-2) to TRBJ2-7, with 7 bases lining up with TRBD1. Germline loops: CDR1 LGHDT, CDR2 YNNKEL (reference sequence). The junction had 7 bases not matched to a gene; V was cut back by 3 bases and J by 5 bases. The CDR3 has 14 residues. The CDR3 DNA sequence: TGTGCCAGCAGCCAGCTGGGACAGAGGGACGAGCAGTACTTC. It codes for CASSQLGQRDEQYF.

In regard to this clone: The identical CDR3 is also encoded by other nucleotide sequences in the sample. The rearrangement uses TRBV7-9 and TRBJ2-3, with D unresolved. The V end lost 1 base, the J end lost 3 bases, and 2 bases lay between the germline ends. This CDR3 has 12 residues. Germline assignment: CDR1 SEHNR and CDR2 FQNEAQ (reference sequence). The CDR3 nucleotides are TGTGCCAGCAGCTTAGATACAGATACGCAGTATTTT. Its protein is CASSLDTDTQYF. The complete variable domain, with remaining parts taken from reference TRBV7-9 and TRBJ2-3, reads DTGVSQNPRHKITKRGQNVTFRCDPISEHNRLYWYRQTLGQGPEFLTYFQNEAQLEKSRLLSDRFSAERPKGSFSTLEIQRTEQGDSAMYLCASSLDTDTQYFGPGTRLTVL.

The chain is built from TRBV19 and TRBJ1-4, with 8 bases lining up with TRBD1. The V gene's germline CDR1 is LNHDA and CDR2 SQIVND (reference sequence). Trimming at V came to 9 bases and at J to 15 bases, leaving 9 bases not matched to a gene. The CDR3 consists of 11 residues. The CDR3 region is CASTSRTGLFF. DNA of the CDR3: TGTGCCAGCACATCACGGACAGGGTTGTTTTTT.

In DNA form, the CDR3 reads TGTGCCAGTAAGGACAGGGTTGATTCACCCCTCCACTTT. Protein sequence: CASKDRVDSPLHF. The V call is TRBV19, the J call TRBJ1-6, with 8 bases identical to TRBD1. The V gene end was trimmed by 7 bases and the J gene end by 8 bases; junction bases not matched to a gene: 4. The CDR3 is 13 residues long. Per the germline V gene, CDR1 is LNHDA and CDR2 is SQIVND (reference sequence).

On this clone: Germline and junction disagree at one end, which may indicate a read error. The chain employs TRBV7-7 and TRBJ2-5; D may be TRBD1 or TRBD2 (6 bases each). The CDR3 is 15 amino acids. The germline V gene has CDR1 SSHAT and CDR2 FNYEAQ (reference sequence). The CDR3 sequence is CASSFQYGGGETQYF. CDR3 DNA: TGTGCTAGCAGCTTTCAGTACGGGGGCGGAGAGACCCAGTACTTC.

Notes on this clone: Because the CDR3's place on the DNA is in doubt, the DNA is left out and the CDR3 is given as listed by TCRdb. J is TRBJ1-2 and V is TRBV21-1. TRBV21-1 is flagged as a pseudogene. The CDR3 contains 18 residues when both ends are counted. The CDR3 is CASSIHSVGRGANYGYTF.

Concerning this clone: The same CDR3 arises from other DNA sequences in this sample as well. The chain carries TRBV28 and TRBJ2-7; D is ambiguous. The germline V and J ends were trimmed by 4 bases and 4 bases, with 5 bases remaining between them. The V gene's germline CDR1 is MDHEN and CDR2 SYDVKM. This CDR3 has 11 residues. CDR3 nucleotide sequence: TGTGCCAGCAGTTCCAGGTACGAGCAGTACTTC. This codes for CASSSRYEQYF.

This clone has only a few counts. The rearrangement uses TRBV19 and TRBJ1-2; D gene ambiguous. Germline loops: CDR1 LNHDA, CDR2 SQIVND (reference sequence). The CDR3 has 11 amino acids. V was trimmed by 10 bases and J by 4 bases, leaving 10 bases between them. The CDR3, as DNA: TGTGCCATCTCCGGCCTCTATGGCTACACCTTC. It yields the protein CAISGLYGYTF. Complete variable domain (other parts from reference TRBV19 and TRBJ1-2): DGGITQSPKYLFRKEGQNVTLSCEQNLNHDAMYWYRQDPGQGLRLIYYSQIVNDFQKGDIAEGYSVSREKKESFPLTVTSAQKNPTAFYLCAISGLYGYTFGSGTRLTVV.

The chain is built from TRBV19 and TRBJ1-5, with unresolved D. The V gene lost 5 bases and the J gene lost 7 bases, with 9 bases spanning the gap. CDR3 length: 12 residues. Per the germline V gene, CDR1 is LNHDA and CDR2 is SQIVND (reference sequence). CDR3 sequence: CASSSLGQPQHF. For the CDR3, the DNA is TGTGCCAGTAGTTCCTTAGGGCAGCCCCAGCATTTT. Full variable domain (missing parts from reference TRBV19 and TRBJ1-5): DGGITQSPKYLFRKEGQNVTLSCEQNLNHDAMYWYRQDPGQGLRLIYYSQIVNDFQKGDIAEGYSVSREKKESFPLTVTSAQKNPTAFYLCASSSLGQPQHFGDGTRLSIL.

The genes are TRBV2 and TRBJ2-7; the D gene is possibly TRBD2 (5 bases). The CDR3 consists of 13 residues. Germline loops: CDR1 SNHLY, CDR2 FYNNEI. V dropped 8 bases and J dropped 0 bases, with 11 bases sitting between them. Here the CDR3 reads CASSLALSYEQYF. In DNA form, the CDR3 reads TGTGCCAGCTCGTTAGCGCTCTCCTACGAGCAGTACTTC.

This clone was observed once. The V and J genes are TRBV7-9 and TRBJ2-2; TRBD1 agrees at 7 bases. The CDR3 runs 16 residues. With V trimmed by 5 bases and J by 6 bases, 12 bases remained unmatched. CDR1 and CDR2 (germline): SEHNR, FQNEAQ (reference sequence). Here the CDR3 reads CASSPRQGRRPGELFF. As DNA, the CDR3 is TGTGCCAGCAGCCCCCGACAGGGACGGCGACCCGGGGAGCTGTTTTTT.

CDR3 sequence: CASSYARSYEQYF. The CDR3 nucleotides are TGTGCCAGCAGCTACGCCAGGTCTTACGAGCAGTACTTC. The rearrangement links TRBV13 to TRBJ2-7; D ambiguous. The CDR3 has 13 residues. Deletions cut 4 bases from V and 4 bases from J, with 11 bases between. Looked up from germline, CDR1 is PRHDT and CDR2 is FYEKMQ (reference sequence).

This clone has just one count. The chain recombines TRBV28 with TRBJ2-5, with D maybe TRBD1 (5 bases). This CDR3 contains 16 residues. Germline V gene sequence: CDR1 MDHEN, CDR2 SYDVKM. Trimming stripped 4 bases from V and 4 bases from J, with 19 bases between. CDR3 coding DNA: TGTGCCAGCAGTTCAGCAAGGGGTAAAGGGCGAGAGACCCAGTACTTC. It specifies CASSSARGKGRETQYF. Full variable domain (rest looked up from reference TRBV28 and TRBJ2-5): DVKVTQSSRYLVKRTGEKVFLECVQDMDHENMFWYRQDPGLGLRLIYFSYDVKMKEKGDIPEGYSVSREKKERFSLILESASTNQTSMYLCASSSARGKGRETQYFGPGTRLLVL.

This chain connects TRBV29-1 to TRBJ2-2; D is possibly TRBD1 or TRBD2 (6 bases each). Germline CDR1 and CDR2: SQVTM and ANQGSEA. The CDR3 runs to 13 residues. V dropped 7 bases and J dropped 4 bases, with 13 bases sitting between them. The CDR3 is CSAEGGATGELFF. The CDR3 region has the DNA TGCAGCGCTGAGGGGGGAGCCACCGGGGAGCTGTTTTTT.

The genes are TRBV4-2 and TRBJ1-5; D possibly corresponds to TRBD1 (6 bases). V lost 0 bases and J lost 4, with 10 bases in between. CDR3 size: 15 residues. The V gene's germline CDR1 is LGHNA and CDR2 YNFKEQ. Written as DNA, the CDR3 is TGTGCCAGCAGCCAAGATTGGCAGGGGAATCAGCCCCAGCATTTT. It yields the protein CASSQDWQGNQPQHF.